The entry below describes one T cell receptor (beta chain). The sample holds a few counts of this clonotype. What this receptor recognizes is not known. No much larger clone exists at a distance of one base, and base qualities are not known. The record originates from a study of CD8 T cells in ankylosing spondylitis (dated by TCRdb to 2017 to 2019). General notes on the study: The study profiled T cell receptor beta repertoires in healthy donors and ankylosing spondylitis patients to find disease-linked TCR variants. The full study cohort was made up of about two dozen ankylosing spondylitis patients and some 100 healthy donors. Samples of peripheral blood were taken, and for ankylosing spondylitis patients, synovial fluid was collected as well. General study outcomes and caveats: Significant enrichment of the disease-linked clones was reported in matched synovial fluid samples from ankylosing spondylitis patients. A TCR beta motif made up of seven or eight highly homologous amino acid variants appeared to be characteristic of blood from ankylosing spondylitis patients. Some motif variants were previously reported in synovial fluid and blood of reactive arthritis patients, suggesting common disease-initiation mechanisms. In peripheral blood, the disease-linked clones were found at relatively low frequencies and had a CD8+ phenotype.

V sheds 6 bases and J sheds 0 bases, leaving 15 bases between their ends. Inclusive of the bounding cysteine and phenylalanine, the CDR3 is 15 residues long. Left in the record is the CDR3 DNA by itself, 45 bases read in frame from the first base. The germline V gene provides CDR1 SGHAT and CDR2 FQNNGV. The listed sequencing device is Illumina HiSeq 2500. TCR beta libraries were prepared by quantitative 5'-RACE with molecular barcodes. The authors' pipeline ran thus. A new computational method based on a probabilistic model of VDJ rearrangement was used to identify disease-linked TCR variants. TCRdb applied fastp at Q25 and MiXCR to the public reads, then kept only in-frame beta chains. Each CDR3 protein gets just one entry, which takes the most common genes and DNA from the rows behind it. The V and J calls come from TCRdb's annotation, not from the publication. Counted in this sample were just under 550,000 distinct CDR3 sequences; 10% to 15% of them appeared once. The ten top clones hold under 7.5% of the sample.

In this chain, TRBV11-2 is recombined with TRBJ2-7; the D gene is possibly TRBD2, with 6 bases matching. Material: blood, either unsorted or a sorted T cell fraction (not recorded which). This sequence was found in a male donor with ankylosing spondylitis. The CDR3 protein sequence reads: CASRQTQGLSYEQYF. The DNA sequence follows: TGTGCCAGCAGACAAACCCAGGGACTCTCCTACGAGCAGTACTTC.